These T cell receptor beta chains were read from a single sample in a study of cytomegalovirus exposure and HLA in healthy donors. TCRdb's copy holds only in-frame clones and misses some; the assay was immunoSEQ multiplex PCR. The table lists roughly 150,000 clones, 77% of them singletons. Sequenced input: PBMCs. The receptors originated from a male donor in good health and CMV-seronegative. Both conserved end residues are part of each CDR3.

j_gene: TRBJ2-2
len: 17
v_gene: TRBV15
CDR3aa: CATSRDELAGVTGELFF

j_gene: TRBJ1-3
len: 13
v_gene: TRBV28
CDR3aa: CASRNRDRNTIYF

j_gene: TRBJ1-6
len: 14
v_gene: TRBV15
CDR3aa: CATSAGNYNSPLHF

j_gene: TRBJ2-1
len: 15
v_gene: TRBV5-4
CDR3aa: CASSLGTSGGDEQFF

j_gene: TRBJ2-1
len: 15
v_gene: TRBV7-9
CDR3aa: CASSLGGGWDNEQFF

j_gene: TRBJ2-1
len: 11
v_gene: TRBV28
CDR3aa: CASSLSLEQFF

j_gene: TRBJ1-4
len: 16
v_gene: TRBV25-1
CDR3aa: CASSDLRGADNEKLFF

j_gene: TRBJ2-7
len: 15
v_gene: TRBV6-1
CDR3aa: CASSGAGQGSHEQYF

j_gene: TRBJ2-7
len: 15
v_gene: TRBV6-5
CDR3aa: CASSYSDAVSYEQYF

j_gene: TRBJ2-2
len: 15
v_gene: TRBV11-2
CDR3aa: CASSRGGSGIGELFF

j_gene: TRBJ1-5
len: 15
v_gene: TRBV5-1
CDR3aa: CASSWNGHNNQPQHF

j_gene: TRBJ2-1
len: 15
v_gene: TRBV7-9
CDR3aa: CASSLRSSGYNEQFF

j_gene: TRBJ1-5
len: 15
v_gene: TRBV7-9
CDR3aa: CASSQDRAGNQPQHF

j_gene: TRBJ1-1
len: 13
v_gene: TRBV6-6
CDR3aa: CASSPTGITEAFF

j_gene: TRBJ2-1
len: 14
v_gene: TRBV27
CDR3aa: CAGIRDRGWEEQFF

j_gene: -
len: 14
v_gene: TRBV30
CDR3aa: CAWRLQGAAYEQYF

j_gene: TRBJ1-2
len: 12
v_gene: TRBV19
CDR3aa: CASSPGNYGYTF

j_gene: TRBJ1-3
len: 15
v_gene: TRBV6-1
CDR3aa: CASSEERGIGNTIYF

j_gene: TRBJ1-2
len: 12
v_gene: TRBV27
CDR3aa: CASSLLGGECTF

j_gene: TRBJ1-3
len: 16
v_gene: TRBV19
CDR3aa: CASSQRQGTSGNTIYF

j_gene: TRBJ2-5
len: 15
v_gene: TRBV18
CDR3aa: CASSAGTGKGETQYF

j_gene: TRBJ2-3
len: 17
v_gene: TRBV7-9
CDR3aa: CAFHKREGPLDTDTQYF

j_gene: TRBJ2-1
len: 15
v_gene: TRBV5-1
CDR3aa: CASSFGGATNNEQFF

j_gene: TRBJ1-1
len: 13
v_gene: TRBV7-8
CDR3aa: CASSLHSNTEAFF

j_gene: TRBJ2-7
len: 15
v_gene: TRBV11-2
CDR3aa: CASRPRGTSGYEQYF

j_gene: TRBJ2-5
len: 14
v_gene: TRBV11-2
CDR3aa: CASSTSWAQETQYF

j_gene: TRBJ1-3
len: 12
v_gene: TRBV9
CDR3aa: CASSVGGNTIYF

j_gene: TRBJ1-1
len: 14
v_gene: TRBV6-1
CDR3aa: CASSVGGINTEAFF

j_gene: TRBJ2-3
len: 16
v_gene: TRBV6-6
CDR3aa: CASSPIAGTSTDTQYF

j_gene: TRBJ1-2
len: 13
v_gene: TRBV2
CDR3aa: CASGRQGTDGYTF

j_gene: TRBJ1-2
len: 14
v_gene: TRBV7-9
CDR3aa: CAIPIGTRNYGYTF

j_gene: TRBJ2-5
len: 16
v_gene: TRBV5-5
CDR3aa: CASSLGLAGAQETQYF

j_gene: TRBJ1-2
len: 14
v_gene: TRBV5-1
CDR3aa: CASSLAGDAYGYTF

j_gene: TRBJ1-6
len: 15
v_gene: TRBV25-1
CDR3aa: CASSRDTLNNSPLHF

j_gene: TRBJ2-2
len: 14
v_gene: TRBV5-1
CDR3aa: CASSFDRPTGELFF

j_gene: TRBJ1-1
len: 15
v_gene: TRBV9
CDR3aa: CASSARDRGWTEAFF

j_gene: TRBJ2-4
len: 16
v_gene: TRBV7-9
CDR3aa: CASSGQPATAKNSQYF

j_gene: TRBJ2-7
len: 14
v_gene: TRBV12-5
CDR3aa: CASGFWGRGDEQYF

j_gene: TRBJ1-6
len: 13
v_gene: TRBV5-5
CDR3aa: CASSSDRVSPLHF

j_gene: TRBJ2-7
len: 15
v_gene: TRBV4-2
CDR3aa: CASSQDYGTPYEQYF